The 21 T cell receptor beta chains below all came from one sample that was sequenced in a study of memory CD4+ T cells and cytomegalovirus serostatus. Clones were read by immunoSEQ multiplex PCR, and TCRdb kept only the in-frame ones, dropping some. The data show roughly 40,000 clones, over 60% seen once. The sort gate was single viable CD3+CD4+CD8-CD45RO+ cells for memory CD4+ T cells. The sample comprised memory CD4+ T cells from blood. The source is an adult in good health and CMV-seronegative.

This rearrangement joins TRBV19 to TRBJ2-3; no clear D gene. The CDR3 has 12 residues. V was cut by 3 bases and J by 7 bases, with 8 bases left in between. Germline V gives CDR1 LNHDA, CDR2 SQIVND (reference sequence). CDR3 residues: CASSILGHTQYF. CDR3 nucleotides: TGTGCCAGTAGTATTCTAGGCCATACGCAGTATTTT.

Here the CDR3 DNA reads TGTGCCAGCTCAGCGGACAGGGAAGCTTTCTTT. This encodes CASSADREAFF. The J gene is TRBJ1-1, the V gene TRBV18, with 7 bases identical to TRBD1. CDR1 KGHSH and CDR2 LQKENI come from the germline V gene. The CDR3 runs 11 residues. V was clipped by 5 bases and J by 8 bases; unmatched bases: 2.

In the case of this clone: Additional DNA sequences in this sample encode the identical CDR3. This chain uses TRBV6-5 with TRBJ1-2; D is perhaps TRBD1 (5 bases). The germline V gene encodes CDR1 MNHEY and CDR2 SVGAGI. There are 13 residues in the CDR3. V lost 3 bases to trimming and J lost 4 bases, with 9 bases between them. The CDR3 DNA is TGTGCCAGCAGTTATAGTACAGGCTATGGCTACACCTTC. Protein sequence: CASSYSTGYGYTF.

The chain joins TRBV30 to TRBJ1-5; D call uncertain. V was clipped by 0 bases and J by 3 bases, with 9 bases between them. The CDR3 sequence is 14 residues long. Germline V CDR1 and CDR2: GTSNPN, SVGIG (reference sequence). The DNA of the CDR3 is TGTGCCTGGAGTGTAGGAATAGCCAATCAGCCCCAGCATTTT. Its protein is CAWSVGIANQPQHF.

The chain carries TRBV28 and TRBJ1-2, with 7 bases aligning to TRBD1. Germline V gives CDR1 MDHEN, CDR2 SYDVKM. The CDR3 length is 15 residues. Germline trimming cut 5 bases from V and 3 bases from J; bases unmatched to any gene: 9. The CDR3 loop reads CASSLGQPRDYGYTF. The CDR3 coding sequence is TGTGCCAGCAGTCTGGGACAGCCTAGGGACTATGGCTACACCTTC.

The rearrangement uses TRBV11-3 and TRBJ2-6; D is unclear. This CDR3 region has 13 residues. V lost 5 bases to trimming and J lost 2 bases, with 4 bases between them. Germline CDR1 is SGHNT and CDR2 is YENEEA. The CDR3 sequence is CASSQAGANVLTF. The CDR3, as DNA: TGTGCCAGCAGCCAAGCTGGGGCCAACGTCCTGACTTTC. The variable domain in full, with the rest retrieved from reference TRBV11-3 and TRBJ2-6, is EAGVVQSPRYKIIEKKQPVAFWCNPISGHNTLYWYLQNLGQGPELLIRYENEEAVDDSQLPKDRFSAERLKGVDSTLKIQPAELGDSAVYLCASSQAGANVLTFGAGSRLTVL.

The V and J genes are TRBV2 and TRBJ1-2, with TRBD1 matching over 12 bases. Trimming at V came to 5 bases and at J to 7 bases, leaving 8 bases not matched to a gene. The CDR3 covers 15 residues. Per germline, CDR1 SNHLY and CDR2 FYNNEI. The CDR3 nucleotides are TGTGCCAGCAGTACCGGGACAGGGGGCTGGGGTGGCTACACCTTC. It specifies CASSTGTGGWGGYTF.

The chain recombines TRBV6-5 with TRBJ1-1; D is ambiguous. Germline lookup yields CDR1 MNHEY and CDR2 SVGAGI. Trimming left V 7 bases short and J 6 bases short, with 15 bases between. CDR3 length: 13 residues. The CDR3 sequence: CASNEYHGSEAFF. As DNA, the CDR3 is TGTGCCAGCAATGAGTATCACGGCTCTGAAGCTTTCTTT.

This clone has just a few counts. This chain joins TRBV2 and TRBJ1-5; a possible D gene is TRBD1 (5 bases). CDR3 size: 13 residues. V gave up 2 bases and J gave up 4 bases, with 6 bases separating them. Germline V gene sequence: CDR1 SNHLY, CDR2 FYNNEI. CDR3 nucleotides: TGTGCCAGCAGTGAATACAGGAATCAGCCCCAGCATTTT. Its protein is CASSEYRNQPQHF.

The rearrangement joins TRBV2 to TRBJ1-3, with D perhaps matching TRBD1 (6 bases). The CDR3 extends over 15 amino acids. Per germline, CDR1 SNHLY and CDR2 FYNNEI. Trimming stripped 5 bases from V and 0 bases from J, with 11 bases between. Here the CDR3 DNA reads TGTGCCAGCAGTCCCGACAGGTTCTCTGGAAACACCATATATTTT. Translating it yields CASSPDRFSGNTIYF.

Worth noting for this clone: The junction departs from germline at one end; a sequencing error may be responsible. V gene TRBV19 combines with J gene TRBJ1-3; D unresolved. Germline CDR1 and CDR2: LNHDA and SQIVND (reference sequence). This CDR3 is 16 amino acids long. CDR3 residues: CASSIGRRSSGNTIYF. Written as DNA, the CDR3 is TGTGCCAGTAGCATAGGACGCCGCTCCTCTGGAAACACCATATATTTT.

This CDR3 is CASSTTLRSPLHF. CDR3 DNA: TGTGCCAGCAGCACTACTTTACGTTCACCCCTCCACTTT. The rearrangement uses TRBV11-1 and TRBJ1-6; D gene ambiguous. Germline CDR1 and CDR2: SGHAT and FQDESV (reference sequence). The CDR3 is made up of 13 amino acids. V lost 5 bases and J 9 bases, leaving 11 bases between the germline ends.

This clone was seen more than once but under ten times. The chain couples TRBV18 to TRBJ1-3, with D possibly TRBD1 on 6 matching bases. Germline V gene data show CDR1 as KGHSH and CDR2 as LQKENI. V lost 0 bases to trimming and J lost 1 base, with 13 bases between them. This CDR3 region has 17 residues. CDR3 region: CASSPPSQGWSGNTIYF. CDR3 in DNA: TGTGCCAGCTCACCACCGTCCCAGGGGTGGTCTGGAAACACCATATATTTT. The full variable domain, in which reference TRBV18 and TRBJ1-3 provide the parts outside the CDR3, is NAGVMQNPRHLVRRRGQEARLRCSPMKGHSHVYWYRQLPEEGLKFMVYLQKENIIDESGMPKERFSAEFPKEGPSILRIQQVVRGDSAAYFCASSPPSQGWSGNTIYFGEGSWLTVV.

V usage is TRBV7-6 and J usage is TRBJ1-1; no clear D. Germline V gene lookup returns CDR1 SGHVS and CDR2 FNYEAQ. This CDR3 region has 13 residues. With 7 bases removed from V and 1 base from J, the gap between germline ends came to 10 bases. CDR3 sequence reads: CASTLQQNTEAFF. The DNA for the CDR3 is TGTGCCAGCACCCTCCAGCAGAACACTGAAGCTTTCTTT.

The V call is TRBV6-5, the J call TRBJ2-5; D gene unclear. Trimming stripped 7 bases from V and 5 bases from J, with 17 bases between. This CDR3 is built from 14 residues. Per the germline V gene, CDR1 is MNHEY and CDR2 is SVGAGI. The CDR3 spells CASNPLQVGETQYF. For the CDR3, the DNA is TGTGCCAGCAATCCCCTACAAGTTGGTGAGACCCAGTACTTC.

The J gene is TRBJ1-5, the V gene TRBV7-2, with D possibly being TRBD1 (5 bases). Trimming took 4 bases from V and 6 from J, leaving 19 bases between them. The CDR3 contains 16 residues. Germline V gene sequence: CDR1 SGHTA, CDR2 FQGNSA. CDR3 in DNA: TGTGCCAGCAGCTCCTTCCGGGACCGCGGGACTCAGCCCCAGCATTTT. Protein sequence: CASSSFRDRGTQPQHF.

This chain uses TRBV7-2 with TRBJ1-2, with a tentative D call TRBD1 (5 bases). V was clipped by 1 base and J by 4 bases, with 19 bases between them. The CDR3 extends over 17 amino acids. Germline values: CDR1 SGHTA, CDR2 FQGNSA. This chain's CDR3 is CASSLGRAGILRYGYTF. For the CDR3, the DNA is TGTGCCAGCAGCTTAGGGAGGGCAGGGATACTTCGCTATGGCTACACCTTC.

The chain recombines TRBV18 with TRBJ2-7, with 10 bases identical to TRBD1. Germline CDR1 is KGHSH and CDR2 is LQKENI. The trim removed 3 bases at V and 6 bases at J, leaving 2 bases unmatched. The CDR3 sequence is 13 residues long. The CDR3 is CASSPDRGAEQYF. CDR3 in DNA: TGTGCCAGCTCACCGGACAGGGGGGCCGAGCAGTACTTC. Based on the CDR3 plus reference TRBV18 and TRBJ2-7, the full variable domain is NAGVMQNPRHLVRRRGQEARLRCSPMKGHSHVYWYRQLPEEGLKFMVYLQKENIIDESGMPKERFSAEFPKEGPSILRIQQVVRGDSAAYFCASSPDRGAEQYFGPGTRLTVT.

This clone was recorded a few times. The chain carries TRBV2 and TRBJ1-5, with D tentatively TRBD1 (5 bases). Germline assignment: CDR1 SNHLY and CDR2 FYNNEI. V shed 4 bases and J shed 0 bases, with 13 bases lying between them. The CDR3 contains 16 residues. CDR3 DNA sequence: TGTGCCAGCAGTGTGGGGCAGTCACTTAGCAATCAGCCCCAGCATTTT. Translation: CASSVGQSLSNQPQHF. Filled out from reference TRBV2 and TRBJ1-5, the complete variable domain reads EPEVTQTPSHQVTQMGQEVILRCVPISNHLYFYWYRQILGQKVEFLVSFYNNEISEKSEIFDDQFSVERPDGSNFTLKIRSTKLEDSAMYFCASSVGQSLSNQPQHFGDGTRLSIL.

The V gene is TRBV11-3, the J gene TRBJ2-3; D perhaps matches TRBD2 (6 bases). The CDR3 has 14 amino acids. V dropped 6 bases and J dropped 2 bases, with 12 bases sitting between them. Germline V gene sequence: CDR1 SGHNT, CDR2 YENEEA. In nucleotides, the CDR3 is TGTGCCAGCAGGTTCGGGGGAACCACAGATACGCAGTATTTT. As protein: CASRFGGTTDTQYF. Based on the CDR3 plus reference TRBV11-3 and TRBJ2-3, the full variable domain is EAGVVQSPRYKIIEKKQPVAFWCNPISGHNTLYWYLQNLGQGPELLIRYENEEAVDDSQLPKDRFSAERLKGVDSTLKIQPAELGDSAVYLCASRFGGTTDTQYFGPGTRLTVL.

The CDR3 DNA sequence: TGTGCCAGCAGCCCCGCGATAACTAATGAAAAACTGTTTTTT. Translation: CASSPAITNEKLFF. J is TRBJ1-4 and V is TRBV7-8, with D hard to call. With 5 bases removed from V and 1 base from J, the gap between germline ends came to 8 bases. CDR3 length equals 14 residues. Looked up from germline, CDR1 is SGHVS and CDR2 is FQNEAQ.